The next 23 T cell receptor beta chains were all read from a single sample in a study of CD8 T cells in Susac syndrome (dated 2019 in TCRdb). Preparation of the library involved the immunoSEQ multiplex PCR assay. RNA was extracted with the RNeasy kit and roughly 0.5 to 1 ug was reverse transcribed using random hexamers. The raw public reads went through TCRdb reprocessing: fastp at Q25, MiXCR clone calling, in-frame beta chains kept. Every entry covers one CDR3 protein and lists the most common genes and DNA from its rows. In all, the sample holds 77,000 or so distinct CDR3 sequences, and 85% to 95% of those were seen once. 0.3% to 0.4% of the sample lies in the top ten. Sequencing was done on a sample of CD8+ T cells from PBMCs. These receptors all come from a human donor with multiple sclerosis.

The V call is TRBV3-1, the J call TRBJ1-2; D may be TRBD1 (6 bases). Germline values: CDR1 LGHDT, CDR2 YNNKEL (reference sequence). The V end lost 4 bases, the J end lost 4 bases, and 16 bases lay between the germline ends. There are 15 residues in the CDR3. The CDR3 sequence is CASSPAGESGYGYTF. The CDR3 nucleotides are TGTGCCAGCAGCCCAGCAGGGGAGAGCGGCTATGGCTACACCTTC.

J is TRBJ1-1 and V is TRBV10-3, with a weak D call TRBD1 (6 bases). This CDR3 has 16 amino acids. Germline CDR1 reads ENHRY; CDR2 reads SYGVKD. The V end was cut by 5 bases, the J end by 1 base, with 17 bases between. The DNA for the CDR3 is TGTGCCATCAGTTCCCGAGAGACAGGAGAGAACACTGAAGCTTTCTTT. Its protein is CAISSRETGENTEAFF.

This sequence joins TRBV11-2 and TRBJ2-2; D remains unclear. The V gene lost 4 bases and the J gene lost 5 bases, with 8 bases spanning the gap. This CDR3 comprises 13 residues. The germline CDR1 and CDR2 sequences are SGHAT and FQNNGV. The CDR3 DNA sequence: TGTGCCAGCAGCTATAAGTTAACCGGGGAGCTGTTTTTT. This codes for CASSYKLTGELFF. The variable domain in full, with the rest retrieved from reference TRBV11-2 and TRBJ2-2, is EAGVAQSPRYKIIEKRQSVAFWCNPISGHATLYWYQQILGQGPKLLIQFQNNGVVDDSQLPKDRFSAERLKGVDSTLKIQPAKLEDSAVYLCASSYKLTGELFFGEGSRLTVL.

This chain uses TRBV19 with TRBJ1-2; no reliable D call. Trimming removed 2 bases from V and 5 bases from J, with 6 bases in between. The CDR3 spans 12 residues. Germline values: CDR1 LNHDA, CDR2 SQIVND (reference sequence). CDR3 bases: TGTGCCAGTAGTATAAATCAGTATGGCTACACCTTC. This gives the protein CASSINQYGYTF.

The chain employs TRBV5-1 and TRBJ2-7; no clear D gene. Looked up from germline, CDR1 is SGHRS and CDR2 is YFSETQ. V was pared by 4 bases and J by 1 base, with 9 bases between. The length of the CDR3 is 13 residues. CDR3 loop: CASSPGISYEQYF. DNA of the CDR3: TGCGCCAGCAGCCCTGGGATTTCCTACGAGCAGTACTTC.

CDR3: CASSPPGSKPQHF. CDR3 in DNA: TGTGCCAGCAGCCCCCCAGGGTCGAAGCCCCAGCATTTT. This sequence joins TRBV5-6 and TRBJ1-5, with D tentatively TRBD1 (5 bases). Trimming pared 4 bases from V and 8 bases from J, leaving 13 bases between. The CDR3 spans 13 residues. Germline CDR1 and CDR2: SGHDT and YYEEEE.

This chain joins TRBV9 and TRBJ1-1; D remains unclear. Germline CDR1 SGDLS, CDR2 YYNGEE. V was shortened by 3 bases and J by 5 bases, with 5 bases between the two germline ends. The CDR3 consists of 11 residues. The CDR3 loop reads CASSGVTEAFF. In nucleotides, the CDR3 is TGTGCCAGCAGCGGGGTTACTGAAGCTTTCTTT.

V usage is TRBV9 and J usage is TRBJ2-1; D uncertain. CDR3 length: 12 amino acids. V was cut by 4 bases and J by 10 bases, with 12 bases left in between. CDR1 is SGDLS and CDR2 is YYNGEE in the germline V gene. In DNA form, the CDR3 reads TGTGCCAGCAGCTCTGGTGCGGTAGAGCAGTTCTTC. This codes for CASSSGAVEQFF. Looking up the rest from reference TRBV9 and TRBJ2-1 gives the full variable domain: DSGVTQTPKHLITATGQRVTLRCSPRSGDLSVYWYQQSLDQGLQFLIQYYNGEERAKGNILERFSAQQFPDLHSELNLSSLELGDSALYFCASSSGAVEQFFGPGTRLTVL.

The chain combines TRBV6-6 with TRBJ2-7; a possible D gene is TRBD1 (5 bases). Trimming took off 6 bases at V and 1 base at J, with 10 bases between the two ends. From germline, CDR1 is MNHNY and CDR2 SVGAGI (reference sequence). CDR3 length equals 13 residues. The CDR3 spells CASRDSLSYEQYF. The DNA of the CDR3 is TGTGCCAGCAGAGACAGTTTGTCCTACGAGCAGTACTTC.

CDR3 sequence (DNA): TGTGCCAGCAGCCCCACTAGCGGGGGGGCTCTAGGGGAGCTGTTTTTT. Translating gives CASSPTSGGALGELFF. The V call is TRBV7-8, the J call TRBJ2-2, with 13 bases aligning to TRBD2. Looked up from germline, CDR1 is SGHVS and CDR2 is FQNEAQ. The CDR3 extends over 16 amino acids. With V trimmed by 5 bases and J by 8 bases, 8 bases remained unmatched. Full variable domain (remainder filled in from reference TRBV7-8 and TRBJ2-2): GAGVSQSPRYKVAKRGQDVALRCDPISGHVSLFWYQQALGQGPEFLTYFQNEAQLDKSGLPSDRFFAERPEGSVSTLKIQRTQQEDSAVYLCASSPTSGGALGELFFGEGSRLTVL.

The chain combines TRBV18 with TRBJ1-2; TRBD1 aligns across 8 bases. CDR3 length equals 14 residues. CDR1 and CDR2 (germline): KGHSH, LQKENI. Germline trimming cut 6 bases from V and 3 bases from J; bases unmatched to any gene: 6. This CDR3 is CASSPDRVDYGYTF. CDR3 DNA: TGTGCCAGCTCTCCGGACAGGGTGGACTATGGCTACACCTTC.

The chain employs TRBV29-1 and TRBJ2-7; TRBD1 might be the D (7 bases). This CDR3 spans 12 amino acids. Germline lookup yields CDR1 SQVTM and CDR2 ANQGSEA. Trimming cost V 4 bases and J 3 bases, with 10 bases left between them. Here the CDR3 reads CSVGQGGYEQYF. CDR3 bases: TGCAGCGTTGGTCAGGGGGGCTACGAGCAGTACTTC.

This CDR3 reads CASSLRGNEQFF. The CDR3 nucleotides are TGTGCCAGCAGCCTCAGAGGCAATGAGCAGTTCTTC. The genes are TRBV3-1 and TRBJ2-1; D gene unclear. With 4 bases removed from V and 6 bases from J, the gap between germline ends came to 7 bases. CDR3 size: 12 residues. Germline loops: CDR1 LGHDT, CDR2 YNNKEL (reference sequence).

V usage is TRBV10-3 and J usage is TRBJ2-1; D is perhaps TRBD2 (5 bases). Per germline, CDR1 ENHRY and CDR2 SYGVKD. V lost 2 bases to trimming and J lost 4 bases, with 6 bases between them. The CDR3 consists of 13 residues. DNA of the CDR3: TGTGCCATCAGTGAGCCGGGGTACAATGAGCAGTTCTTC. Amino acid sequence: CAISEPGYNEQFF.

CDR3 loop: CASTVSTQGALRRDTQYF. The CDR3 coding sequence is TGTGCCAGCACCGTTTCTACCCAGGGGGCCCTACGGAGAGATACGCAGTATTTT. The J gene is TRBJ2-3, the V gene TRBV7-9; the match to TRBD1 covers 8 bases. J gave up 5 bases and V 7 bases, and 20 bases lay outside the gene matches. There are 18 residues in the CDR3. Germline V gene sequence: CDR1 SEHNR, CDR2 FQNEAQ (reference sequence).

The V call is TRBV6-5, the J call TRBJ1-1; 8 bases fit TRBD1. The CDR3 sequence is 15 residues long. Per the germline V gene, CDR1 is MNHEY and CDR2 is SVGAGI. With V trimmed by 4 bases and J by 1 base, 5 bases remained unmatched. Here the CDR3 DNA reads TGTGCCAGCAGTTGGACCGGACAGGGGAACACTGAAGCTTTCTTT. It encodes CASSWTGQGNTEAFF.

This chain joins TRBV30 and TRBJ2-3; D gene uncertain. The germline V and J ends were trimmed by 5 bases and 0 bases, with 9 bases remaining between them. Germline lookup yields CDR1 GTSNPN and CDR2 SVGIG (reference sequence). This CDR3 comprises 13 residues. The CDR3 bases are TGTGCCTGGGATATCTCTAGCACAGATACGCAGTATTTT. Translation: CAWDISSTDTQYF.

The genes are TRBV30 and TRBJ2-7, with 8 positions matching TRBD1. The CDR3 contains 13 residues. Germline-derived CDR1 and CDR2 are GTSNPN and SVGIG (reference sequence). The junction had 7 bases not matched to a gene; V was cut back by 3 bases and J by 6 bases. CDR3: CAWRGRGLGEQYF. The CDR3 nucleotides read TGTGCCTGGAGGGGCAGGGGGCTCGGCGAGCAGTACTTC.

This chain connects TRBV7-2 to TRBJ1-1, with 10 bases identical to TRBD1. Germline V gene data show CDR1 as SGHTA and CDR2 as FQGNSA. The length of the CDR3 is 14 residues. V gave up 4 bases and J gave up 4 bases; unmatched junction bases: 3. The CDR3 is CASSWGTGVTEAFF. CDR3 sequence (DNA): TGTGCCAGCAGCTGGGGGACAGGGGTCACTGAAGCTTTCTTT.

The chain couples TRBV27 to TRBJ2-5; the D gene is possibly TRBD1 (6 bases). The germline V gene encodes CDR1 MNHEY and CDR2 SMNVEV (reference sequence). The V end lost 6 bases, the J end lost 5 bases, and 16 bases lay between the germline ends. The CDR3 is 14 amino acids. Here the CDR3 reads CASSQLQGMETQYF. CDR3 in DNA: TGTGCCAGCAGCCAACTACAGGGAATGGAGACCCAGTACTTC.

The rearrangement links TRBV27 to TRBJ1-6; D perhaps matches TRBD1 (5 bases). The CDR3 has 14 amino acids. V was cut by 2 bases and J by 9 bases, with 11 bases left in between. The germline CDR1 and CDR2 sequences are MNHEY and SMNVEV (reference sequence). CDR3 region: CASSLQGGISPLHF. The DNA for the CDR3 is TGTGCCAGCAGTTTACAGGGTGGAATTTCACCCCTCCACTTT.

The chain links TRBV3-1 to TRBJ2-7; D uncertain. The CDR3 has 11 amino acids. Trimming shortened V by 2 bases and J by 4 bases, and 3 bases separated the two germline ends. CDR1 and CDR2 from the germline V gene are LGHDT and YNNKEL (reference sequence). This CDR3 reads CASSQWYEQYF. CDR3 DNA sequence: TGTGCCAGCAGCCAATGGTACGAGCAGTACTTC.

This chain connects TRBV5-1 to TRBJ2-3; D is unclear. The germline V and J ends were trimmed by 4 bases and 4 bases, with 13 bases remaining between them. Germline V gives CDR1 SGHRS, CDR2 YFSETQ. The CDR3 spans 14 residues. The CDR3 loop is CASSARWLADTQYF. DNA of the CDR3: TGCGCCAGCAGCGCCCGGTGGTTAGCAGATACGCAGTATTTT.